A selection of T cell receptor beta chains follows, all from one sample in a study of cytomegalovirus exposure and HLA in healthy donors. Sequenced by immunoSEQ multiplex PCR; TCRdb stores in-frame clones only, minus some. The sample yields 300,000 to 350,000 clones, approximately 86% seen once. Input material: PBMCs. These receptors all come from a man younger than 40 in good health and CMV-seronegative. CDR3s include the opening cysteine and the closing phenylalanine or tryptophan. A D gene is named only where the DNA matches it firmly. Expanded clones are given a class, and other clones once, few, many or no size at all.

cdr3_aa,cdr3_nt,d_call,clone_size,j_call,v_call
CASSQVGLTDTQYF,TGCGCCAGCAGCCAAGTCGGACTGACAGATACGCAGTATTTT,-,-,TRBJ2-3,TRBV4-1
CASSPWTGVINSPLHF,TGCGCCAGCAGCCCCTGGACAGGAGTAATTAATTCACCCCTCCACTTT,TRBD1,-,TRBJ1-6,TRBV5-1
CASSEAHGDTEAFF,TGTGCCAGCAGTGAAGCGCACGGGGACACTGAAGCTTTCTTT,-,-,TRBJ1-1,TRBV6-1
CASSQATGTTGNTIYF,TGCGCCAGCAGCCAGGCTACAGGGACTACTGGAAACACCATATATTTT,-,-,TRBJ1-3,TRBV4-1
CASSLGRTGPPEQYF,TGCGCCAGCAGCTTGGGTAGGACAGGACCTCCCGAGCAGTACTTC,TRBD1,-,TRBJ2-7,TRBV5-1
CASSILGQSYEQYF,TGTGCCAGTAGTATTTTGGGACAGTCCTACGAGCAGTACTTC,TRBD1,-,TRBJ2-7,TRBV19
CASRVDRPNSPLHF,TGTGCCAGCAGGGTCGACAGGCCGAATTCACCCCTCCACTTT,-,-,TRBJ1-6,TRBV27
CAINTPAGTGAYEQYF,TGTGCCATCAATACCCCGGCTGGGACAGGGGCCTACGAGCAGTACTTC,TRBD1,-,TRBJ2-7,TRBV10-3
CASSLVEIGAEQFF,TGCGCCAGCAGCTTGGTAGAGATTGGGGCCGAGCAGTTCTTC,-,-,TRBJ2-1,TRBV5-1
CASSYLGVEQYF,TGTGCCAGCAGTTACTTAGGAGTCGAGCAGTACTTC,-,-,TRBJ2-7,TRBV6-6
CASSQQGALETQYF,TGTGCCAGCAGCCAACAGGGGGCTTTGGAGACCCAGTACTTC,TRBD1,once,TRBJ2-5,TRBV7-9
CASSQEQNYGYTF,TGTGCCAGCAGTCAAGAACAGAACTATGGCTACACCTTC,-,-,TRBJ1-2,TRBV7-9
CASSLGGPSTDTQYF,TGTGCCAGCAGTTTGGGGGGGCCAAGCACAGATACGCAGTATTTT,-,-,TRBJ2-3,TRBV6-5
CASSPAGVRSPLHF,TGCGCCAGCAGCCCCGCAGGGGTACGTTCACCCCTCCACTTT,-,-,TRBJ1-6,TRBV4-1
CASSESHNRAGYGYTF,TGTGCCAGCAGTGAATCCCACAACAGGGCGGGCTATGGCTACACCTTC,-,-,TRBJ1-2,TRBV25-1
CASSLYYEQYF,TGCGCCAGCAGCTTGTATTACGAGCAGTACTTC,-,once,TRBJ2-7,TRBV5-1
CASSPDRGELFF,TGCGCCAGCAGCCCGGACAGGGGGGAGCTGTTTTTT,TRBD1,-,TRBJ2-2,TRBV5-1
CASSGGQGYRVGKQYF,TGTGCCAGCAGTGGAGGACAGGGATATAGGGTCGGCAAGCAGTACTTC,TRBD1,-,TRBJ2-5,TRBV2
CASSPTYGTADNQPQHF,TGTGCCAGCTCACCCACTTATGGGACAGCTGACAATCAGCCCCAGCATTTT,TRBD1,-,TRBJ1-5,TRBV18
CASSQDWASYEQYF,TGCGCCAGCAGCCAAGACTGGGCGTCCTACGAGCAGTACTTC,-,-,TRBJ2-7,TRBV4-3
CASSPVLQETQYF,TGTGCCAGCAGCCCGGTCCTGCAAGAGACCCAGTACTTC,-,-,TRBJ2-5,TRBV2
CASSQGSYRATEAFF,TGCGCCAGCAGCCAAGGGAGTTACAGGGCCACTGAAGCTTTCTTT,-,-,TRBJ1-1,TRBV4-3
CASSQLTSGARYNEQFF,TGTGCCAGCAGCCAATTGACTAGCGGGGCCCGATACAATGAGCAGTTCTTC,TRBD2,-,TRBJ2-1,TRBV5-6
CASSYRKGRVLEKLFF,TGTGCCAGCAGTTACCGTAAAGGGAGGGTTCTCGAAAAACTGTTTTTT,-,-,TRBJ1-4,TRBV6-5
CAWRGGQGVSEQYF,TGTGCCTGGAGAGGGGGACAGGGGGTGTCCGAGCAGTACTTC,TRBD1,-,TRBJ2-7,TRBV30
CASSSSTQPGTQYF,TGTGCCAGCAGCTCGAGCACTCAACCCGGGACCCAGTACTTC,-,-,TRBJ2-5,TRBV9
CAWSGDGSYEQYF,TGTGCCTGGAGTGGCGATGGCTCCTACGAGCAGTACTTC,-,-,TRBJ2-7,TRBV30
CASSGRWTGGSPSYEQYF,TGTGCCAGCAGTGGCCGTTGGACAGGGGGTTCCCCCTCCTACGAGCAGTACTTC,TRBD1,-,TRBJ2-7,TRBV6-1
CASSSGQLNTEAFF,TGCGCCAGCAGCTCAGGACAGCTGAACACTGAAGCTTTCTTT,-,-,TRBJ1-1,TRBV5-1
CASSLTGTRAGELFF,TGTGCCAGCAGCCTAACCGGGACTAGAGCCGGGGAGCTGTTTTTT,TRBD2,-,TRBJ2-2,TRBV11-2
CASSIVTGGKIEAFF,TGTGCCAGTAGTATAGTGACAGGGGGCAAGATTGAAGCTTTCTTT,TRBD1,-,TRBJ1-1,TRBV19
CASSPSGGPSYEQYF,TGTGCCAGCAGTCCTAGCGGGGGGCCATCCTACGAGCAGTACTTC,TRBD2,-,TRBJ2-7,TRBV7-2
CASSLPLGTIIYEQFF,TGTGCCAGCAGCTTACCATTGGGGACAATTATCTATGAGCAGTTCTTC,-,-,TRBJ2-1,TRBV7-2
CASSLGVTGTQPQHF,TGTGCCAGCAGCTTAGGAGTGACAGGGACTCAGCCCCAGCATTTT,TRBD1,-,TRBJ1-5,TRBV7-8
CASTLATSAGTGELFF,TGTGCCAGCACCCTAGCTACTAGCGCGGGCACCGGGGAGCTGTTTTTT,TRBD2,once,TRBJ2-2,TRBV7-2
CASSQGLFGLAGGNTGELFF,TGCGCCAGCAGCCAAGGACTCTTTGGGCTAGCGGGGGGAAACACCGGGGAGCTGTTTTTT,TRBD2,-,TRBJ2-2,TRBV4-1
CAWSVTVEQYF,TGTGCCTGGAGTGTCACAGTCGAGCAGTACTTC,-,-,TRBJ2-7,TRBV30
CASSWTGIQPQHF,TGTGCCAGCAGTTGGACAGGGATTCAGCCCCAGCATTTT,TRBD1,-,TRBJ1-5,TRBV6-1
CASSPLSQGTGNTIYF,TGTGCCAGCTCACCACTGTCTCAGGGGACTGGAAACACCATATATTTT,-,-,TRBJ1-3,TRBV18
CASSTYNSPLHF,TGTGCCAGCAGTACATATAATTCACCCCTCCACTTT,-,few,TRBJ1-6,TRBV6-5
CASRNSPVNGYTF,TGTGCCAGCAGAAACAGCCCAGTCAATGGCTACACCTTC,-,-,TRBJ1-2,TRBV2
CASSTRTGGNTGELFF,TGTGCCAGTAGTACCCGGACAGGGGGGAACACCGGGGAGCTGTTTTTT,TRBD1,once,TRBJ2-2,TRBV19
CASSLSRDSRNYGYTF,TGTGCCAGCAGTTTATCTAGGGACAGCCGTAACTATGGCTACACCTTC,TRBD1,-,TRBJ1-2,TRBV27
CASSTHRVTSTDTQYF,TGTGCCAGCAGTACTCACAGGGTAACTAGCACAGATACGCAGTATTTT,-,-,TRBJ2-3,TRBV27
CASSPWTSGGEGSGELFF,TGTGCCAGCAGCCCGTGGACTAGCGGGGGGGAAGGATCCGGGGAGCTGTTTTTT,TRBD2,-,TRBJ2-2,TRBV7-9
CASSSGTGDSETQYF,TGTGCCAGCTCAAGTGGGACAGGGGACTCGGAGACCCAGTACTTC,TRBD1,-,TRBJ2-5,TRBV18
CASSPRSVSDTQYF,TGTGCCAGCAGTCCTAGGAGTGTCTCAGATACGCAGTATTTT,-,-,TRBJ2-3,TRBV27